The 2 T cell receptor beta chains in this list originate from one sample, sequenced in a study of blood T cell repertoires in COVID-19. Generated by immunoSEQ multiplex PCR, the TCRdb table keeps only in-frame clones and is missing some. Among about 200,000 clones listed, roughly 79% were seen once. Specimen: PBMCs or T cells enriched from blood (not recorded which). The receptors stem from a woman between 50 and 59 years old with acute COVID-19.

This clone was seen more than once but under ten times. This sequence joins TRBV29-1 and TRBJ2-5; 7 positions agree with TRBD1. CDR1 SQVTM and CDR2 ANQGSEA come from the germline V gene. The CDR3 loop spans 13 amino acids. V lost 1 base, J lost 7 bases, and 6 bases stayed unmatched. The CDR3 loop reads CSVEGTGGGTQYF. The CDR3 nucleotides read TGCAGCGTTGAAGGGACAGGTGGGGGGACCCAGTACTTC.

The chain joins TRBV4-3 to TRBJ2-7, with TRBD1 identical over 7 bases. The CDR3 sequence is 16 residues long. Germline assignment: CDR1 LGHNA and CDR2 YSLEER. The trim removed 1 base at V and 1 base at J, leaving 7 bases unmatched. CDR3 in DNA: TGCGCCAGCAGCCAAGTGACAGGGATGGGTTCCTACGAGCAGTACTTC. Translating it yields CASSQVTGMGSYEQYF.